A selection of T cell receptor beta chains follows, all from one sample in a study of blood T cell repertoires in COVID-19. Clones were sequenced by immunoSEQ multiplex PCR, and TCRdb holds only the in-frame ones, with some missing. The sample carries about 190,000 clones, about 83% recorded once. Sequencing was carried out using PBMCs or T cells enriched from blood (not recorded which). Every receptor here comes from a woman aged 25 to 39 who had been exposed to COVID-19. Each CDR3 is given with its conserved first and last residue. Fields, in order: clone size, J gene, V gene, D gene, CDR3 protein, CDR3 DNA. D genes are given only for firm matches. Some rows have no size entry. The others give once, few or many, or a class for an expanded clone.

- TRBJ2-3 TRBV5-1 TRBD1 CASSSTGGTDTQYF TGCGCCAGCAGCTCAACAGGGGGCACAGATACGCAGTATTTT
- TRBJ2-5 TRBV11-2 TRBD1 CASSLVGDSGETQYF TGTGCCAGCAGCTTAGTGGGGGACAGCGGAGAGACCCAGTACTTC
- TRBJ1-2 TRBV12-3/TRBV12-4 - CASTAGQPGYTF TGTGCCAGCACCGCGGGCCAGCCCGGCTACACCTTC
- TRBJ2-7 TRBV5-1 TRBD1 CASNLGQGLTYEQYF TGCGCCAGCAATCTGGGACAGGGATTAACCTACGAGCAGTACTTC
- TRBJ2-5 TRBV15 TRBD1 CATSRGTGGAEETQYF TGTGCCACCAGCAGGGGGACAGGGGGCGCAGAGGAGACCCAGTACTTC
once TRBJ1-3 TRBV9 - CASSALSGGPIYF TGTGCCAGCAGCGCCCTCTCGGGGGGTCCTATATATTTT
- TRBJ2-1 TRBV9 TRBD2 CASSVGVSGGNEQFF TGTGCCAGCAGCGTAGGTGTTAGCGGGGGGAATGAGCAGTTCTTC
- TRBJ1-3 TRBV7-2 - CASSQGNTIYF TGTGCCAGCAGTCAAGGAAACACCATATATTTT
- TRBJ1-4 TRBV20-1 - CSASGQVFEKLFF TGCAGTGCTAGTGGGCAGGTCTTTGAAAAACTGTTTTTT
once TRBJ2-3 TRBV19 - CASQTGGTDTQYF TGTGCCAGCCAGACGGGGGGCACAGATACGCAGTATTTT
once TRBJ2-7 TRBV2 - CASGGPIYEQYF TGTGCCAGCGGGGGCCCGATCTACGAGCAGTACTTC
once TRBJ1-1 TRBV18 - CASSPTGGNTEAFF TGTGCCAGCTCACCCACGGGGGGAAACACTGAAGCTTTCTTT
- TRBJ1-3 TRBV9 - CASSVGGGNTIYF TGTGCCAGCAGCGTAGGCGGTGGGAACACCATATATTTT
- TRBJ1-1 TRBV7-9 - CASSLVGQPVTVNTEAFF TGTGCCAGCAGCTTAGTGGGCCAGCCCGTCACGGTGAACACTGAAGCTTTCTTT
- TRBJ1-2 TRBV12-3/TRBV12-4 - CASSPDTNYGYTF TGTGCCAGCAGCCCAGATACTAACTATGGCTACACCTTC
- TRBJ2-1 TRBV2 - CASSGGDRITFLF TGTGCCAGCAGTGGGGGGGATAGAATTACCTTCCTCTTC
few TRBJ1-2 TRBV18 TRBD1 CASSTTGGYGYTF TGTGCCAGCTCAACCACAGGGGGTTATGGCTACACCTTC
- TRBJ2-7 TRBV7-9 - CASSTQKGFFYEQYF TGTGCCAGCAGCACCCAGAAGGGGTTCTTCTACGAGCAGTACTTC
- TRBJ1-1 TRBV11-1 - CASSPIRGLSNTEAFF TGTGCCAGCAGCCCGATACGGGGATTGAGTAACACTGAAGCTTTCTTT
- TRBJ2-5 TRBV5-4 - CASSFIDRQETQYF TGTGCCAGCAGCTTTATCGACAGGCAAGAGACCCAGTACTTC
once TRBJ2-7 TRBV6-2/TRBV6-3 - CASSAGGTSPRDYEQYF TGTGCCAGCAGCGCAGGAGGAACTAGTCCTCGGGACTACGAGCAGTACTTC
- TRBJ1-1 TRBV10-2 TRBD1 CASSESGTGEAFF TGCGCCAGCAGTGAGTCTGGGACAGGGGAAGCTTTCTTT
- TRBJ1-4 TRBV7-6 - CASSATVATNEKLFF TGTGCCAGCAGCGCGACTGTCGCAACTAATGAAAAACTGTTTTTT
- TRBJ1-1 TRBV14 - CASESMNTEAFF TGTGCCAGCGAGTCGATGAACACTGAAGCTTTCTTT
few TRBJ1-1 TRBV27 - CASFKPGRFTEAFF TGTGCCAGCTTTAAGCCGGGTAGGTTCACTGAAGCTTTCTTT
- TRBJ1-2 TRBV12-5 - CASGLGQESVLYGYTF TGTGCTAGTGGTTTGGGACAGGAGAGTGTACTCTATGGCTACACCTTC
- TRBJ2-1 TRBV4-3 TRBD2 CASSQSAGAIYNEQFF TGCGCCAGCAGCCAATCAGCGGGGGCCATATACAATGAGCAGTTCTTC
- TRBJ1-5 TRBV14 - CASSQDQGSQPQHF TGTGCCAGCAGCCAAGACCAGGGGAGTCAGCCCCAGCATTTT
- TRBJ1-2 TRBV5-8 - CASSLDRPYGYTF TGTGCCAGCAGCTTGGACAGACCCTATGGCTACACCTTC
- TRBJ1-6 TRBV25-1 - CASADWSYNSPLHF TGTGCCAGTGCAGATTGGTCCTATAATTCACCCCTCCACTTT
- TRBJ1-1 TRBV4-2 TRBD1 CASSQGQGNTEAFF TGTGCCAGCAGCCAAGGACAGGGAAACACTGAAGCTTTCTTT
- TRBJ2-7 TRBV7-9 - CASSLGEDFPAYEQYF TGTGCCAGCAGCTTAGGGGAGGACTTCCCGGCCTACGAGCAGTACTTC
- TRBJ2-1 TRBV4-2 TRBD2 CASSQDTTGGPYNEQFF TGTGCCAGCAGCCAAGATACGACGGGGGGGCCCTACAATGAGCAGTTCTTC
- TRBJ1-6 TRBV7-2 - CASSWATSPLHF TGTGCCAGCAGCTGGGCTACTTCACCCCTCCACTTT
few TRBJ2-3 TRBV7-9 - CASSLRWETDTQYF TGTGCCAGCAGCTTAAGGTGGGAGACAGATACGCAGTATTTT
once TRBJ2-5 TRBV4-1 TRBD1 CASSLTGGGLETQYF TGCGCCAGCAGCCTGACAGGGGGCGGGTTGGAGACCCAGTACTTC
- TRBJ2-3 TRBV27 TRBD1 CASSMGQGITDTQYF TGTGCCAGCAGCATGGGACAGGGGATCACAGATACGCAGTATTTT
- TRBJ2-7 TRBV7-9 TRBD2 CASSTGTSGLYEQYF TGTGCCAGCAGCACAGGGACTAGCGGACTCTACGAGCAGTACTTC
- TRBJ1-1 TRBV19 - CASSAPGGMNTEAFF TGTGCCAGTAGTGCCCCGGGAGGCATGAACACTGAAGCTTTCTTT
- TRBJ2-5 TRBV3-1/TRBV3-2 TRBD1 CASIRQGVETQYF TGTGCCAGTATAAGACAGGGAGTGGAGACCCAGTACTTC
- TRBJ2-3 TRBV7-2 - CASSNQPGENTDTQYF TGTGCCAGCAGCAATCAACCGGGTGAAAACACAGATACGCAGTATTTT
- TRBJ2-1 TRBV9 TRBD1 CASSGGQGDEQFF TGTGCCAGCAGCGGGGGACAGGGCGATGAGCAGTTCTTC
- TRBJ2-2 TRBV5-1 TRBD2 CASNQGGLANTGELFF TGCGCCAGCAACCAAGGGGGACTAGCGAACACCGGGGAGCTGTTTTTT